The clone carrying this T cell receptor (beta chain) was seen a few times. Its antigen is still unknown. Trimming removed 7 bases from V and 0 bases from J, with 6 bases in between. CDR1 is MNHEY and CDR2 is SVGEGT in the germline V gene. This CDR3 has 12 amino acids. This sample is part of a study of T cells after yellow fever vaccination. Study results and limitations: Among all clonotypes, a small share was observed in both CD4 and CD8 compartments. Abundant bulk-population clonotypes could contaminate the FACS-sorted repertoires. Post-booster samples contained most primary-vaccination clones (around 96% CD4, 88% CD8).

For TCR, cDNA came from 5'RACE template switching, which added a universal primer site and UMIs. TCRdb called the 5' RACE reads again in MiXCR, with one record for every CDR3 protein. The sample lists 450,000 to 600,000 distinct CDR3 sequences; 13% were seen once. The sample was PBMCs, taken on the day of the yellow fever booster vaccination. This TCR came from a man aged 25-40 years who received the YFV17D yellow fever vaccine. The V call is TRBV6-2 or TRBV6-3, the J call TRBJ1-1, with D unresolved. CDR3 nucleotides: TGTGCCAGCATAGCCATGAACACTGAAGCTTTCTTT. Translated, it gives CASIAMNTEAFF.